These 6 T cell receptor beta chains originate from one sample sequenced in a study of T cell repertoires in cytomegalovirus infection. One entry per CDR3 protein, called by TCRdb with MiXCR from the reads. This repertoire shows 200,000 to 300,000 distinct CDR3 sequences, approximately 14% found once; its top ten account for 8.8%. Sequenced: PBMCs. Receptor source: a human donor in good health (CMV status not recorded). Some clones in this sample may be carry-over from other donors' samples.

Ten or more counts support this clonotype. The V gene is TRBV7-3, the J gene TRBJ1-1, with D uncertain. Germline assignment: CDR1 SGHTA and CDR2 FQGTGA. The V end was cut by 0 bases, the J end by 1 base, with 6 bases between. CDR3 length equals 14 residues. In nucleotides, the CDR3 is TGTGCCAGCAGCTTAACTCCCGGGAACACTGAAGCTTTCTTT. It is translated as CASSLTPGNTEAFF.

This clonotype was counted many times. V usage is TRBV7-2 and J usage is TRBJ2-2, with no clear D. Germline CDR1 and CDR2: SGHTA and FQGNSA. This CDR3 contains 13 residues. With 5 bases removed from V and 6 bases from J, the gap between germline ends came to 10 bases. CDR3 nucleotide sequence: TGTGCCAGCAGCGTCTTTTGGTCCGGGGAGCTGTTTTTT. Translating gives CASSVFWSGELFF.

The genes are TRBV29-1 and TRBJ2-5; D is uncertain. Trimming left V 4 bases short and J 4 bases short, with 10 bases between. Per germline, CDR1 SQVTM and CDR2 ANQGSEA. This CDR3 spans 12 amino acids. In DNA form, the CDR3 reads TGCAGCGTTGGAAGGACCGGAGAGACCCAGTACTTC. Protein sequence: CSVGRTGETQYF.

This clonotype was seen many times. The gene calls are TRBV7-6 and TRBJ2-7, with D possibly TRBD2 on 5 matching bases. Germline V gene lookup returns CDR1 SGHVS and CDR2 FNYEAQ. This CDR3 comprises 15 residues. The V end was cut by 1 base, the J end by 4 bases, with 14 bases between. CDR3 DNA sequence: TGTGCCAGCAGCTTAGATTGGGGAGATACTTACGAGCAGTACTTC. It codes for CASSLDWGDTYEQYF.

This clonotype came up a few times. The V gene is TRBV29-1, the J gene TRBJ2-3; TRBD2 agrees at 7 bases. With 5 bases clipped from V and 3 bases from J, the junction kept 5 bases outside the gene matches. The CDR3 consists of 13 residues. Germline V lookup: CDR1 SQVTM, CDR2 ANQGSEA. CDR3 loop: CSVLVSGTDTQYF. In DNA form, the CDR3 reads TGCAGCGTTCTGGTTAGCGGGACAGATACGCAGTATTTT.

Concerning this clonotype itself: A much larger clone lies a single base off, so this may be a read error. The rearrangement joins TRBV7-2 to TRBJ2-1, with 7 bases aligning to TRBD2. CDR3 length equals 14 residues. Germline V gene data show CDR1 as SGHTA and CDR2 as FQGNSA. The CDR3 region has the DNA TGTGCCAGCATTAGCGGGCCCTCCGACAATGAGCAGTTCTTC. It yields the protein CASISGPSDNEQFF.